These 28 T cell receptor beta chains were sequenced from one sample in a study of post-analysis software for immune sequencing data. Whole-study results and caveats: The five TRBV segments detected at higher frequency in patients than in controls included TRBV5-6, TRBV5-1 and TRBV20-1.

Unique molecular identifiers were carried by the TCR beta cDNA libraries. TCRdb re-derived calls from the PCR reads in MiXCR, one entry per CDR3 protein. The table lists hundreds of thousands of distinct CDR3 sequences, approximately 59% of them singletons. Their cognate antigens are unknown. Sequences were obtained from blood. These receptors were obtained from a girl aged 2-9 years with multiple sclerosis.

The J gene is TRBJ2-5, the V gene TRBV20-1, with 10 bases matching TRBD2. The germline V gene encodes CDR1 DFQATT and CDR2 SNEGSKA (reference sequence). This CDR3 region has 15 residues. V shed 2 bases and J 5 bases; nucleotides not matched to a gene: 8. The CDR3 region has the DNA TGCAGTGCTAGAAAGTTAGCGGGAGGAAGGGAGACCCAGTACTTC. It translates to CSARKLAGGRETQYF.

This clonotype came up once. CDR3 amino acids: CASSLNRASQPQHF. The CDR3 region has the DNA TGTGCCAGTAGCCTTAACAGGGCGAGTCAGCCCCAGCATTTT. The chain carries TRBV12-3 or TRBV12-4 and TRBJ1-5; tentative D call: TRBD1 (6 bases). V lost 9 bases to trimming and J lost 6 bases, with 18 bases between them. The CDR3 consists of 14 residues.

The chain is built from TRBV29-1 and TRBJ2-3; D possibly corresponds to TRBD1 (6 bases). The CDR3 covers 14 residues. Deletions cut 6 bases from V and 0 bases from J, with 13 bases between. Germline V CDR1 and CDR2: SQVTM, ANQGSEA. In DNA, the CDR3 is TGCAGCGTCACGACAGGCCCTAGCACAGATACGCAGTATTTT. Protein product: CSVTTGPSTDTQYF.

The V and J genes are TRBV7-9 and TRBJ2-5; 7 bases agree with TRBD2. This CDR3 contains 15 residues. Losses at the gene ends were 3 bases for V and 2 bases for J; bases not matched to a gene: 6. Germline CDR1 and CDR2: SEHNR and FQNEAQ (reference sequence). The CDR3 bases are TGTGCCAGCAGCTTTTACGCGGGAGATCAAGAGACCCAGTACTTC. This translates into CASSFYAGDQETQYF.

This clonotype was recorded only once. The rearrangement uses TRBV12-3 or TRBV12-4 and TRBJ2-3; D gene unclear. The CDR3 sequence is 14 residues long. Trimming took off 1 base at V and 6 bases at J, with 11 bases between the two ends. CDR3 protein: CASSLEFQADTQYF. The CDR3 bases are TGTGCCAGCAGTTTAGAGTTCCAGGCGGATACGCAGTATTTT.

This chain uses TRBV4-2 with TRBJ2-6, with D tentatively TRBD2 (5 bases). The germline V gene encodes CDR1 LGHNA and CDR2 YNFKEQ. The CDR3 runs to 16 residues. Trimming shortened V by 0 bases and J by 10 bases, and 16 bases separated the two germline ends. CDR3 nucleotides: TGTGCCAGCAGCCAAGATTGGAAGGACTCCATTAACGTCCTGACTTTC. This codes for CASSQDWKDSINVLTF.

This clonotype was seen more than once but under ten times. The genes are TRBV15 and TRBJ2-5; D is ambiguous. V was cut by 1 base and J by 3 bases, with 9 bases left in between. The germline gives CDR1 LNHNV, CDR2 YYDKDF (reference sequence). CDR3 length equals 14 residues. The CDR3 DNA is TGTGCCACCAGCAGAGTCGACGTCGAAGAGACCCAGTACTTC. Its translation is CATSRVDVEETQYF. Full variable domain (remainder filled in from reference TRBV15 and TRBJ2-5): DAMVIQNPRYQVTQFGKPVTLSCSQTLNHNVMYWYQQKSSQAPKLLFHYYDKDFNNEADTPDNFQSRRPNTSFCFLDIRSPGLGDTAMYLCATSRVDVEETQYFGPGTRLLVL.

This chain uses TRBV4-2 with TRBJ2-3; 7 bases match TRBD2. CDR3 length equals 18 residues. The germline V gene has CDR1 LGHNA and CDR2 YNFKEQ. Unmatched junction bases numbered 14, after V lost 2 bases and J lost 3 bases. The CDR3 DNA reads TGTGCCAGCAGCCAACCGGGAGGAGGGTCAGTTCAGACAGATACGCAGTATTTT. The encoded protein is CASSQPGGGSVQTDTQYF.

The chain couples TRBV11-2 to TRBJ2-1, with 10 bases that match TRBD2. This CDR3 comprises 18 residues. Looked up from germline, CDR1 is SGHAT and CDR2 is FQNNGV. The trim removed 0 bases at V and 8 bases at J, leaving 13 bases unmatched. CDR3 in amino acids: CASSLESGWTSGEDEQFF. In DNA, the CDR3 is TGTGCCAGCAGCTTAGAGAGCGGGTGGACTAGCGGAGAGGATGAGCAGTTCTTC. Looking up the rest from reference TRBV11-2 and TRBJ2-1 gives the full variable domain: EAGVAQSPRYKIIEKRQSVAFWCNPISGHATLYWYQQILGQGPKLLIQFQNNGVVDDSQLPKDRFSAERLKGVDSTLKIQPAKLEDSAVYLCASSLESGWTSGEDEQFFGPGTRLTVL.

The chain combines TRBV14 with TRBJ2-2, with 12 bases fitting TRBD2. This CDR3 contains 18 residues. Unmatched junction bases numbered 11, after V lost 3 bases and J lost 6 bases. CDR1 SGHDN and CDR2 FVKESK come from the germline V gene. The CDR3 region is CASSQRLAGVLVPGELFF. The CDR3 nucleotides read TGTGCCAGCAGCCAGAGACTAGCGGGAGTCCTGGTACCCGGGGAGCTGTTTTTT.

This clonotype was recorded a few times. J is TRBJ2-7 and V is TRBV2, with D possibly TRBD1 on 5 matching bases. Between the trimmed V and J ends, which lost 7 bases and 5 bases, there was a span of 12 bases. From germline, CDR1 is SNHLY and CDR2 FYNNEI. The CDR3 runs 12 residues. CDR3 bases: TGTGCCAGCATGGCAGGGCAGAACGAGCAGTACTTC. Translation gives CASMAGQNEQYF.

The chain couples TRBV5-1 to TRBJ2-7; 12 nucleotides agree with TRBD2. Unmatched junction bases numbered 1, after V lost 2 bases and J lost 7 bases. The length of the CDR3 is 13 residues. The germline V gene encodes CDR1 SGHRS and CDR2 YFSETQ. The CDR3 bases are TGCGCCAGCAGCTTCGGGACTAGCGGGGAGCAGTACTTC. Its protein product is CASSFGTSGEQYF.

The V gene is TRBV2, the J gene TRBJ2-5, with D maybe TRBD2 (7 bases). V was clipped by 8 bases and J by 5 bases, with 12 bases between them. This CDR3 comprises 12 residues. CDR1 and CDR2 (germline): SNHLY, FYNNEI. The CDR3 DNA sequence: TGTGCCAGCCTGGAGGGGGGGGAGACCCAGTACTTC. Protein sequence: CASLEGGETQYF.

This clonotype came up a few times. The rearrangement links TRBV11-2 to TRBJ2-5, with TRBD1 matching over 9 bases. The CDR3 extends over 16 amino acids. V was clipped by 5 bases and J by 4 bases; unmatched bases: 11. CDR1 and CDR2 (germline): SGHAT, FQNNGV. DNA for the CDR3: TGTGCCAGCAGCACCTCCCTCACAGGGGGCATAGAGACCCAGTACTTC. This gives the protein CASSTSLTGGIETQYF.

The chain has TRBV15 and TRBJ2-5; no reliable D call. The V end was cut by 0 bases, the J end by 11 bases, with 13 bases between. Per the germline V gene, CDR1 is LNHNV and CDR2 is YYDKDF (reference sequence). CDR3 length: 13 residues. CDR3: CATSRDVGYEQYF. CDR3 nucleotide sequence: TGTGCCACCAGCAGAGATGTTGGGTATGAGCAGTACTTC.

Many counts were recorded for this clonotype. V usage is TRBV7-2 and J usage is TRBJ2-1; tentative D call: TRBD2 (6 bases). Trimming cost V 3 bases and J 0 bases, with 6 bases left between them. The CDR3 consists of 14 residues. CDR1 is SGHTA and CDR2 is FQGNSA in the germline V gene. The CDR3 is CASSFGSSYNEQFF. DNA of the CDR3: TGTGCCAGCAGCTTCGGGAGCTCCTACAATGAGCAGTTCTTC.

This clonotype is a singleton in its sample. This chain joins TRBV6-6 and TRBJ2-1; perhaps TRBD1 as D (6 bases). V was shortened by 6 bases and J by 10 bases, with 16 bases between the two germline ends. This CDR3 region has 13 residues. Germline V gene sequence: CDR1 MNHNY, CDR2 SVGAGI (reference sequence). Here the CDR3 reads CASSPTGVGEQFF. CDR3 nucleotide sequence: TGTGCCAGCAGCCCGACAGGAGTGGGCGAGCAGTTCTTC.

V gene TRBV20-1 combines with J gene TRBJ1-6; a weak D match, TRBD1 (6 bases). Germline CDR1 reads DFQATT; CDR2 reads SNEGSKA (reference sequence). V lost 0 bases, J lost 9 bases, and 24 bases lay in between. The CDR3 consists of 18 residues. Here the CDR3 DNA reads TGCAGTGCTAGAGAGAGGGTCCCCTTGGCAGGGGCGGGTTCACCCCTCCACTTT. Protein product: CSARERVPLAGAGSPLHF.

The J gene is TRBJ1-1, the V gene TRBV12-3 or TRBV12-4; possible D gene TRBD1, 5 bases. The V gene lost 1 base and the J gene lost 6 bases, with 12 bases spanning the gap. This CDR3 spans 14 amino acids. The CDR3 sequence is CASSLGSGAPEAFF. For the CDR3, the DNA is TGTGCCAGCAGTTTAGGGTCCGGGGCTCCTGAAGCTTTCTTT.

This clonotype was counted a single time. The chain recombines TRBV11-2 with TRBJ1-2; no reliable D call. This CDR3 has 12 residues. CDR1 is SGHAT, CDR2 FQNNGV, per germline. The V gene lost 8 bases and the J gene lost 4 bases, with 11 bases spanning the gap. As DNA, the CDR3 is TGTGCCAGCGCCATCGGCTTCTATGGCTACACCTTC. Its protein product is CASAIGFYGYTF.

The genes are TRBV6-5 and TRBJ2-7, with D perhaps TRBD1 (6 bases). The DNA end favors TRBJ2-5, so the J call may be wrong. Germline assignment: CDR1 MNHEY and CDR2 SVGAGI. This CDR3 contains 15 residues. CDR3 protein: CASSYAPQGRETQYF. The CDR3 nucleotides read TGTGCCAGCAGTTATGCCCCACAGGGTAGAGAGACCCAGTACTTC.

This clonotype has a count of ten or more. The junction and the germline gene differ at one end; a read error may be behind it. The chain joins TRBV5-1 to TRBJ2-1, with D possibly TRBD1 on 6 matching bases. The V gene's germline CDR1 is SGHRS and CDR2 YFSETQ. CDR3 length: 14 residues. CDR3 nucleotide sequence: TGTGCCAGCAGCCCGGACAGCTCCTACAATGAGCAGTTCTTC. Residues: CASSPDSSYNEQFF.

The chain uses TRBV20-1 and TRBJ1-2; tentative D call: TRBD1 (6 bases). CDR1 is DFQATT and CDR2 is SNEGSKA in the germline V gene (reference sequence). V gave up 4 bases and J gave up 2 bases, with 20 bases separating them. The length of the CDR3 is 16 residues. As DNA, the CDR3 is TGCAGTGCTATACCCCAAGGACGGGGGCGCAACTATGGCTACACCTTC. Its protein product is CSAIPQGRGRNYGYTF.

This clonotype occurred a few times. The gene calls are TRBV12-3 or TRBV12-4 and TRBJ2-1, with 7 positions matching TRBD1. This CDR3 region has 15 residues. J gave up 7 bases and V 4 bases, and 10 bases lay outside the gene matches. The CDR3 DNA is TGTGCCAGCAGTTATCTAGGGGGCGTAAAGAATGAGCAGTTCTTC. Protein product: CASSYLGGVKNEQFF.

The genes are TRBV29-1 and TRBJ2-1; 16 nucleotides match TRBD2. Germline V gene sequence: CDR1 SQVTM, CDR2 ANQGSEA. Trimming at V came to 7 bases and at J to 8 bases, leaving 11 bases not matched to a gene. CDR3 length: 16 amino acids. This CDR3 is CSAAGTSGGAGHEQFF. The CDR3 DNA reads TGCAGCGCGGCAGGGACTAGCGGGGGGGCCGGTCATGAGCAGTTCTTC.

The V call is TRBV11-2, the J call TRBJ1-5, with D maybe TRBD1 (5 bases). Germline V gene data show CDR1 as SGHAT and CDR2 as FQNNGV. Trimming left V 5 bases short and J 5 bases short, with 16 bases between. The CDR3 is 15 residues long. CDR3 sequence: CASSPPPGIDQPQHF. The CDR3 bases are TGTGCCAGCAGCCCCCCCCCAGGGATCGATCAGCCCCAGCATTTT. Full variable domain (missing parts from reference TRBV11-2 and TRBJ1-5): EAGVAQSPRYKIIEKRQSVAFWCNPISGHATLYWYQQILGQGPKLLIQFQNNGVVDDSQLPKDRFSAERLKGVDSTLKIQPAKLEDSAVYLCASSPPPGIDQPQHFGDGTRLSIL.

V is TRBV5-5 and J is TRBJ1-2; 8 bases map to TRBD1. Germline CDR1 reads SGHKS; CDR2 reads YYEKEE (reference sequence). J lost 8 bases, V lost 3 bases, and 6 bases had no gene match. This CDR3 region has 13 residues. The CDR3 DNA sequence: TGTGCCAGCAGCTCGACAGGGGCAGGCGGCTACACCTTC. Its translation is CASSSTGAGGYTF.

The genes are TRBV9 and TRBJ1-2, with D uncertain. The germline gives CDR1 SGDLS, CDR2 YYNGEE. V lost 0 bases and J lost 8, with 11 bases in between. This CDR3 is 13 amino acids long. The CDR3, as DNA: TGTGCCAGCAGCGTAGGCCCCTTTAGCGGCTACACCTTC. It translates to CASSVGPFSGYTF.